A single sample is the source of the 24 T cell receptor beta chains below, sequenced in a study of CD8+ T cells in alopecia areata. cDNA prepared by RNA extraction and subsequent reverse transcription served as the template for sequencing. Data came from immunoSEQ multiplex PCR; TCRdb stores just in-frame clones and leaves some out. The sample contains over 50,000 clones, about half of which appear only once. This specimen consisted of CD8+ T cells sorted from blood, obtained at week 0. Every receptor here comes from a human donor with alopecia areata.

V is TRBV14 and J is TRBJ2-5, with D maybe TRBD2 (7 bases). V lost 1 base to trimming and J lost 1 base, with 16 bases between them. CDR3 length: 17 amino acids. CDR1 is SGHDN, CDR2 FVKESK, per germline. The CDR3 spells CASSQVPRGARQETQYF. CDR3 DNA sequence: TGTGCCAGCAGCCAAGTACCCCGGGGGGCCCGCCAAGAGACCCAGTACTTC. Together with reference TRBV14 and TRBJ2-5, the CDR3 gives the full variable domain: EAGVTQFPSHSVIEKGQTVTLRCDPISGHDNLYWYRRVMGKEIKFLLHFVKESKQDESGMPNNRFLAERTGGTYSTLKVQPAELEDSGVYFCASSQVPRGARQETQYFGPGTRLLVL.

This clone has only a few counts. The rearrangement uses TRBV4-1 and TRBJ2-5; D is unclear. The V gene lost 0 bases and the J gene lost 2 bases, with 7 bases spanning the gap. The CDR3 loop spans 14 amino acids. Germline V gene lookup returns CDR1 MGHRA and CDR2 YSYEKL. The CDR3 DNA is TGCGCCAGCAGCCAAGATGAGAGTCAAGAGACCCAGTACTTC. Its translation is CASSQDESQETQYF.

V is TRBV30 and J is TRBJ2-3; a possible D gene is TRBD2 (6 bases). CDR1 and CDR2 (germline): GTSNPN, SVGIG (reference sequence). This CDR3 comprises 13 residues. V was clipped by 1 base and J by 7 bases, with 12 bases between them. The CDR3 is CAWSALDYYTQYF. The CDR3 DNA reads TGTGCCTGGAGTGCTTTGGACTACTATACGCAGTATTTT.

This clone appeared a few times. The CDR3 loop is CAPGQGSYEQYF. The CDR3 nucleotides are TGTGCCCCGGGGCAGGGCTCCTACGAGCAGTACTTC. The rearrangement joins TRBV30 to TRBJ2-7; D assignment may be TRBD1 or TRBD2 (5 bases each). There are 12 residues in the CDR3. Trimming removed 8 bases at V and 0 bases at J, with 11 bases between. The germline V gene encodes CDR1 GTSNPN and CDR2 SVGIG (reference sequence).

The V gene is TRBV15, the J gene TRBJ2-5, with D tentatively TRBD1 (7 bases). Trimming shortened V by 6 bases and J by 5 bases, and 19 bases separated the two germline ends. Germline V CDR1 and CDR2: LNHNV, YYDKDF (reference sequence). The length of the CDR3 is 15 residues. CDR3 nucleotide sequence: TGTGCCACCAGTGGAGGGACAGCGGCAGGGGAGACCCAGTACTTC. It yields the protein CATSGGTAAGETQYF.

The V gene is TRBV7-2, the J gene TRBJ2-7; TRBD2 aligns across 7 bases. The V and J ends lost 5 bases and 3 bases, in that order; junction bases with no gene match: 10. The CDR3 has 15 residues. CDR1 and CDR2 from the germline V gene are SGHTA and FQGNSA. CDR3 region: CASSPTGGSLYEQYF. For the CDR3, the DNA is TGTGCCAGCAGCCCGACCGGCGGGAGTCTCTACGAGCAGTACTTC.

The J gene is TRBJ2-7, the V gene TRBV27; D perhaps matches TRBD2 (5 bases). Trimming shortened V by 6 bases and J by 1 base, and 25 bases separated the two germline ends. CDR1 is MNHEY, CDR2 SMNVEV, per germline (reference sequence). The CDR3 sequence is 18 residues long. This chain's CDR3 is CASRIGLTQSGKSYEQYF. The CDR3 DNA reads TGTGCCAGCAGAATCGGACTTACGCAGTCGGGGAAATCCTACGAGCAGTACTTC.

The chain uses TRBV7-9 and TRBJ2-1, with TRBD2 identical over 7 bases. Germline loops: CDR1 SEHNR, CDR2 FQNEAQ (reference sequence). Trimming at V came to 6 bases and at J to 3 bases, leaving 2 bases not matched to a gene. The CDR3 covers 13 residues. The CDR3 reads CASSQRDYNEQFF. Here the CDR3 DNA reads TGTGCCAGCAGTCAGCGGGACTACAATGAGCAGTTCTTC.

CDR3 in amino acids: CASSFLGAQETQYF. Written as DNA, the CDR3 is TGCGCCAGCAGCTTTTTGGGGGCCCAAGAGACCCAGTACTTC. V gene TRBV5-1 combines with J gene TRBJ2-5; maybe TRBD1 (6 bases). CDR3 length: 14 residues. The germline V gene has CDR1 SGHRS and CDR2 YFSETQ. Trimming left V 2 bases short and J 1 base short, with 9 bases between.

The chain is built from TRBV6-5 and TRBJ2-5; D unresolved. The CDR3 is 13 amino acids. CDR1 and CDR2 (germline): MNHEY, SVGAGI. V lost 6 bases and J lost 5, with 13 bases in between. The CDR3 DNA sequence: TGTGCCAGCAGAGGCGGCCTCGTCGAGACCCAGTACTTC. It yields the protein CASRGGLVETQYF.

The rearrangement links TRBV11-2 to TRBJ2-5; TRBD2 matches 16 bases. V lost 0 bases, J lost 6 bases, and 7 bases stayed unmatched. The CDR3 runs to 18 residues. Germline V gene sequence: CDR1 SGHAT, CDR2 FQNNGV. The CDR3 is CASSLEGLAGGFAKTQYF. The CDR3, as DNA: TGTGCCAGCAGCTTAGAGGGACTAGCGGGAGGGTTTGCGAAGACCCAGTACTTC.

This clone was seen a few times. The rearrangement links TRBV7-2 to TRBJ1-1, with TRBD1 identical over 10 bases. The CDR3 loop spans 14 amino acids. The junction had 5 bases not matched to a gene; V was cut back by 5 bases and J by 5 bases. Germline values: CDR1 SGHTA, CDR2 FQGNSA. CDR3 in amino acids: CASSPGQGSTEAFF. The DNA of the CDR3 is TGTGCCAGCAGCCCGGGACAGGGGAGTACTGAAGCTTTCTTT.

Details on this clone: The identical CDR3 is also encoded by other nucleotide sequences in the sample. The J gene is TRBJ2-7, the V gene TRBV25-1; D is perhaps TRBD2 (5 bases). Germline CDR1 and CDR2: MGHDK and SYGVNS. This CDR3 spans 12 amino acids. V lost 6 bases to trimming and J lost 2 bases, with 8 bases between them. In nucleotides, the CDR3 is TGTGCCAGCAGAGACGGGGCCTACGAGCAGTACTTC. Protein: CASRDGAYEQYF.

A few counts support this clone. The rearrangement joins TRBV29-1 to TRBJ2-7; TRBD2 aligns across 9 bases. The CDR3 has 13 amino acids. V was pared by 6 bases and J by 6 bases, with 9 bases of the junction left unmatched. The germline gives CDR1 SQVTM, CDR2 ANQGSEA. CDR3 coding DNA: TGCAGCGTCTTTAAGACTAGCGGTGTCGAGCAGTACTTC. Protein product: CSVFKTSGVEQYF.

The gene calls are TRBV11-2 and TRBJ2-3; no clear D gene. This CDR3 is built from 12 residues. Germline assignment: CDR1 SGHAT and CDR2 FQNNGV. The V and J ends lost 4 bases and 0 bases respectively, with 2 bases between them. CDR3 sequence reads: CASSSSTDTQYF. The CDR3 bases are TGTGCCAGCAGCTCGAGCACAGATACGCAGTATTTT.

Note on this clone: Other DNA sequences in the sample encode the same CDR3. The chain links TRBV13 to TRBJ2-7; tentative D call: TRBD2 (5 bases). Trimming cost V 4 bases and J 0 bases, with 13 bases left between them. This CDR3 is built from 15 residues. CDR1 PRHDT and CDR2 FYEKMQ come from the germline V gene (reference sequence). The CDR3 sequence: CASSSDWPNSYEQYF. In DNA form, the CDR3 reads TGTGCCAGCAGCTCGGACTGGCCTAACTCCTACGAGCAGTACTTC.

This rearrangement joins TRBV5-1 to TRBJ2-1; D remains ambiguous. This CDR3 comprises 12 residues. Trimming took off 2 bases at V and 4 bases at J, with 4 bases between the two ends. Germline CDR1 and CDR2: SGHRS and YFSETQ. The CDR3 coding sequence is TGCGCCAGCAGCTTCGGATACAATGAGCAGTTCTTC. Translating gives CASSFGYNEQFF.

This clone was detected once. The DNA of the CDR3 is TGTGCCAGTAGTCCCCGTGAAGGGGGGTACGAGCAGTACTTC. Protein: CASSPREGGYEQYF. The gene calls are TRBV19 and TRBJ2-7; D is possibly TRBD1 or TRBD2 (6 bases each). V was cut by 5 bases and J by 4 bases, with 15 bases left in between. The CDR3 runs 14 residues. The germline V gene has CDR1 LNHDA and CDR2 SQIVND (reference sequence). Filled out from reference TRBV19 and TRBJ2-7, the complete variable domain reads DGGITQSPKYLFRKEGQNVTLSCEQNLNHDAMYWYRQDPGQGLRLIYYSQIVNDFQKGDIAEGYSVSREKKESFPLTVTSAQKNPTAFYLCASSPREGGYEQYFGPGTRLTVT.

This chain joins TRBV9 and TRBJ1-2; 12 bases line up with TRBD1. The germline gives CDR1 SGDLS, CDR2 YYNGEE. This CDR3 spans 16 amino acids. J lost 7 bases, V lost 3 bases, and 10 bases had no gene match. Here the CDR3 DNA reads TGTGCCAGCAGCGCGCCCGGGACAGGGGGCAATGGTGGCTACACCTTC. It yields the protein CASSAPGTGGNGGYTF.

V and J are TRBV27 and TRBJ1-2, with no clear D. CDR3 length: 13 amino acids. The V end was cut by 5 bases, the J end by 4 bases, with 11 bases between. CDR1 and CDR2 from the germline V gene are MNHEY and SMNVEV (reference sequence). As DNA, the CDR3 is TGTGCCAGCAGTCCCCGGGCCAGCTATGGCTACACCTTC. Translating gives CASSPRASYGYTF.

CDR3 residues: CASSIQGGSYNEQFF. The CDR3 region has the DNA TGTGCCAGCAGTATACAGGGTGGGTCCTACAATGAGCAGTTCTTC. V gene TRBV6-5 combines with J gene TRBJ2-1; D may be TRBD1 (6 bases). V was pared by 5 bases and J by 1 base, with 12 bases between. From germline, CDR1 is MNHEY and CDR2 SVGAGI. This CDR3 contains 15 residues.

This clone turned up a few times. This chain uses TRBV9 with TRBJ2-5, with D unclear. Germline V gives CDR1 SGDLS, CDR2 YYNGEE. This CDR3 has 14 amino acids. V was pared by 2 bases and J by 5 bases, with 13 bases between. CDR3 sequence reads: CASSVYSSPETQYF. The CDR3 coding sequence is TGTGCCAGCAGCGTCTATTCCTCCCCCGAGACCCAGTACTTC.

This clone has only a few counts. The genes are TRBV5-1 and TRBJ2-2; no definite D call. CDR3 length equals 15 residues. Germline V gene sequence: CDR1 SGHRS, CDR2 YFSETQ. V was pared by 0 bases and J by 6 bases, with 12 bases between. This CDR3 reads CASSLDVDWPGELFF. CDR3 coding DNA: TGCGCCAGCAGCTTGGACGTAGATTGGCCCGGGGAGCTGTTTTTT.

This clone was picked up a small number of times. The chain combines TRBV25-1 with TRBJ2-7; D may be TRBD1 (6 bases). The V gene's germline CDR1 is MGHDK and CDR2 SYGVNS. Trimming removed 7 bases from V and 5 bases from J, with 12 bases in between. CDR3 size: 12 residues. The CDR3 loop reads CASTQGSHEQYF. The DNA of the CDR3 is TGTGCCAGCACCCAGGGGAGCCACGAGCAGTACTTC.